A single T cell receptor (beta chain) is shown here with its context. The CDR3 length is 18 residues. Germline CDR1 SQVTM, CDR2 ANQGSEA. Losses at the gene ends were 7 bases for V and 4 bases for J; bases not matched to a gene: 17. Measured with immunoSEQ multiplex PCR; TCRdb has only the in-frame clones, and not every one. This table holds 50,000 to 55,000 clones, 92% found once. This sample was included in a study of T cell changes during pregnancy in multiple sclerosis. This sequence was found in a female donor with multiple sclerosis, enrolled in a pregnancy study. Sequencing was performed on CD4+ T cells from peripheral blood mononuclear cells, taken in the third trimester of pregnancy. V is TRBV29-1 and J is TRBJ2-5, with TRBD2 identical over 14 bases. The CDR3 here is CSAPRTPGLAGVTETQYF. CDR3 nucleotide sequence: TGCAGCGCCCCACGGACACCGGGACTAGCGGGGGTTACAGAGACCCAGTACTTC.